The rows below give T cell receptor beta chains drawn from one sample of a study of T cells in localized non-small cell lung cancer. Repertoires were generated with immunoSEQ multiplex PCR, while TCRdb's copy carries only in-frame clones and drops some. The sample shows about 1,600 clones, under 45% of them seen only once. The source was lung tumor tissue, collected before any cancer treatment. The source of these receptors is a woman aged 40-69 years with stage I lung adenocarcinoma. Each CDR3 is given with its conserved first and last residue. D genes are given only for firm matches. Where a row states a size, it is once, few, many or the class of an expanded clone; other rows omit it.

J gene | D gene | clone size | V gene | CDR3 protein | CDR3 DNA
TRBJ2-3 | TRBD2 | - | TRBV9 | CTSSGTNAGTDTQYF | TGTACCAGCAGCGGGACTAACGCTGGCACAGATACGCAGTATTTT
TRBJ2-7 | - | - | TRBV14 | CASSPWAGAIYEQYF | TGTGCCAGCAGCCCCTGGGCAGGGGCTATCTACGAGCAGTACTTC
TRBJ1-1 | - | - | TRBV18 | CASSRPGNTEAFF | TGTGCCAGCTCACGCCCAGGGAACACTGAAGCTTTCTTT
TRBJ2-7 | - | - | TRBV15 | CATSRGFTGEGEQYF | TGTGCCACCAGCAGAGGGTTCACAGGGGAGGGCGAGCAGTACTTC
TRBJ1-5 | TRBD1 | - | TRBV19 | CASSGTGDLRNQPQHF | TGTGCCAGTAGTGGGACAGGGGACCTCCGCAATCAGCCCCAGCATTTT
TRBJ2-7 | - | few | TRBV2 | CASSERPTSYEQYF | TGTGCCAGCAGTGAGAGACCGACCTCCTACGAGCAGTACTTC
TRBJ1-6 | TRBD1 | few | TRBV9 | CASSPRGSGGNSPLHF | TGTGCCAGCAGCCCTCGGGGTTCAGGGGGCAATTCACCCCTCCACTTT
TRBJ2-2 | - | - | TRBV15 | CAVTTDPNTGELFF | TGTGCCGTCACAACTGACCCGAACACCGGGGAGCTGTTTTTT
TRBJ2-1 | - | - | TRBV19 | CASNPTGGSEQFF | TGTGCCAGTAATCCGACAGGAGGGTCTGAGCAGTTCTTC
TRBJ1-1 | - | - | TRBV19 | CASSPPGGHWNTEAFF | TGTGCCAGTAGCCCTCCCGGTGGACATTGGAACACTGAAGCTTTCTTT
TRBJ1-6 | TRBD1 | large | TRBV6-8 | CASSYGDRNNSPLHF | TGTGCCAGCAGTTACGGGGACAGGAATAATTCACCCCTCCACTTT
TRBJ2-1 | TRBD2 | - | TRBV11-3 | CASSQSGGLYNEQFF | TGTGCCAGCAGTCAAAGCGGGGGCCTATACAATGAGCAGTTCTTC
TRBJ1-1 | TRBD1 | - | TRBV6-8 | CASSLRRTGSNTEAFF | TGTGCCAGCAGTCTTCGGAGGACAGGGTCAAACACTGAAGCTTTCTTT
TRBJ2-7 | TRBD1 | few | TRBV6-8 | CASSPGQGISSYEQYF | TGTGCCAGCAGCCCGGGACAGGGAATTTCTTCCTACGAGCAGTACTTC
TRBJ1-4 | TRBD1 | - | TRBV30 | CAWSGQGGGEKLFF | TGTGCCTGGAGTGGACAGGGAGGAGGTGAAAAACTGTTTTTT
TRBJ1-1 | - | few | TRBV29-1 | CSHRDGNTEAFF | TGCAGCCACCGCGACGGAAACACTGAAGCTTTCTTT
TRBJ1-2 | TRBD1 | medium-sized | TRBV6-8 | CASSYRPTGNYGYTF | TGTGCCAGCAGTTATCGCCCGACAGGGAACTATGGCTACACCTTC
TRBJ2-1 | - | - | TRBV6-8 | CASSPGRTYNEQFF | TGTGCCAGCAGCCCCGGACGGACCTACAATGAGCAGTTCTTC
TRBJ1-6 | TRBD1 | few | TRBV9 | CATTGTGDSPLHF | TGTGCCACCACCGGGACAGGGGATTCACCCCTCCACTTT
TRBJ1-3 | - | - | TRBV5-1 | CASSFTTADSGNTIYF | TGCGCCAGCAGCTTCACCACAGCCGACTCTGGAAACACCATATATTTT
TRBJ1-4 | TRBD1 | - | TRBV15 | CATSRRTGGREKLFF | TGTGCCACCAGCAGAAGGACAGGGGGCAGGGAAAAACTGTTTTTT
TRBJ2-7 | - | few | TRBV6-8 | CASGATLIEQYF | TGTGCCAGCGGGGCGACCCTTATCGAGCAGTACTTC
TRBJ2-1 | - | - | TRBV14 | CASSQYQGDEQFF | TGTGCCAGCAGCCAATACCAGGGTGATGAGCAGTTCTTC
TRBJ1-1 | TRBD1 | few | TRBV6-8 | CAISPDRGTEAFF | TGTGCCATCAGTCCGGACAGGGGGACTGAAGCTTTCTTT
TRBJ1-3 | - | - | TRBV5-1 | CASSSGPGSSGNTIYF | TGCGCCAGCAGCTCCGGCCCGGGGTCCTCTGGAAACACCATATATTTT
TRBJ2-3 | TRBD2 | - | TRBV18 | CASSRLAGTDTQYF | TGTGCCAGCTCAAGACTAGCGGGCACAGATACGCAGTATTTT
TRBJ2-7 | TRBD2 | - | TRBV19 | CASSPFLAGAGGEQYF | TGTGCCAGTAGCCCCTTTCTAGCGGGGGCCGGGGGCGAGCAGTACTTC
TRBJ2-7 | - | - | TRBV30 | CAWGVQGYEQYF | TGTGCCTGGGGGGTACAGGGATACGAGCAGTACTTC
TRBJ1-1 | - | - | TRBV19 | CASSTGTGRENTEAFF | TGTGCCAGTAGTACTGGGACGGGAAGAGAGAACACTGAAGCTTTCTTT
TRBJ1-4 | - | - | TRBV19 | CASSISREKLFF | TGTGCCAGTAGTATTAGCAGGGAAAAACTGTTTTTT
TRBJ1-3 | - | few | TRBV6-8 | CASSEVFYSGNTIYF | TGTGCCAGCAGTGAGGTCTTCTACTCTGGAAACACCATATATTTT
TRBJ1-1 | - | - | TRBV29-1 | CSASEGGGTEAFF | TGCAGCGCCTCGGAGGGAGGAGGCACTGAAGCTTTCTTT
TRBJ2-7 | - | - | TRBV9 | CASRYSSYEQYF | TGTGCCAGCAGGTATAGCTCCTACGAGCAGTACTTC